The 15 T cell receptor beta chains given below trace back to one sample, sequenced in a study of T cell changes during pregnancy in multiple sclerosis. This table comes from immunoSEQ multiplex PCR, and its TCRdb copy is limited to in-frame clones, with some not included. The table records roughly 46,000 clones, 80% to 95% of them present only once. The sequenced sample was peripheral blood, obtained in the third trimester of pregnancy. The source of these receptors is a female donor with multiple sclerosis, enrolled in a pregnancy study.

Only one count was recorded for this clone. The chain is built from TRBV7-9 and TRBJ1-1; weak D call: TRBD1 (5 bases). In germline, CDR1 is SEHNR, CDR2 FQNEAQ (reference sequence). Trimming took off 4 bases at V and 5 bases at J, with 11 bases between the two ends. CDR3 size: 13 residues. The CDR3 nucleotides read TGTGCCAGCAGCTGGGGGGAGGGGACTGAAGCTTTCTTT. This sequence encodes CASSWGEGTEAFF.

The chain couples TRBV6-5 to TRBJ2-2; no reliable D call. CDR1 and CDR2 (germline): MNHEY, SVGAGI. Trimming cost V 5 bases and J 7 bases, with 11 bases left between them. The CDR3 spans 13 residues. The DNA for the CDR3 is TGTGCCAGCAGTCCCTGGCTAGGCGGGGAGCTGTTTTTT. This encodes CASSPWLGGELFF.

The J gene is TRBJ1-5, the V gene TRBV19; weak D call: TRBD1 (6 bases). This CDR3 has 16 residues. From germline, CDR1 is LNHDA and CDR2 SQIVND (reference sequence). Between the trimmed V and J ends, which lost 5 bases and 0 bases, there was a span of 14 bases. CDR3 loop: CASSSDRPTSNQPQHF. CDR3 nucleotides: TGTGCCAGTAGTTCAGACAGGCCCACTAGCAATCAGCCCCAGCATTTT.

The chain employs TRBV5-6 and TRBJ2-2; 8 nucleotides agree with TRBD1. Germline assignment: CDR1 SGHDT and CDR2 YYEEEE. V lost 2 bases and J lost 9; bases outside the gene matches: 15. The CDR3 is 17 residues long. This CDR3 reads CASSFWYGQGGGRELFF. Here the CDR3 DNA reads TGTGCCAGCAGCTTCTGGTACGGACAGGGTGGCGGCCGGGAGCTGTTTTTT.

The table lists this clone with a count of one. This chain links TRBV11-2 with TRBJ2-5; D is unclear. The V end was cut by 3 bases, the J end by 2 bases, with 7 bases between. Germline V gene sequence: CDR1 SGHAT, CDR2 FQNNGV. The CDR3 extends over 13 amino acids. CDR3 sequence: CASSFKRQETQYF. The DNA of the CDR3 is TGTGCCAGCAGCTTTAAACGGCAAGAGACCCAGTACTTC.

The chain has TRBV6-5 and TRBJ2-5, with D tentatively TRBD2 (5 bases). Germline loops: CDR1 MNHEY, CDR2 SVGAGI. This CDR3 has 12 amino acids. V was trimmed by 6 bases and J by 8 bases, leaving 13 bases between them. The CDR3 spells CASRAPDSTQYF. The CDR3, as DNA: TGTGCCAGCAGGGCCCCGGACTCTACCCAGTACTTC.

The chain combines TRBV12-5 with TRBJ1-5; D gene uncertain. The CDR3 runs 13 residues. In germline, CDR1 is LGHNT, CDR2 FRNRAP. Trimming pared 3 bases from V and 5 bases from J, leaving 8 bases between. DNA of the CDR3: TGTGCTAGTGGTTTTGGTGGAGATCAGCCCCAGCATTTT. Protein sequence: CASGFGGDQPQHF.

The V and J genes are TRBV20-1 and TRBJ2-7; 8 bases align to TRBD2. The CDR3 contains 11 residues. The germline V gene encodes CDR1 DFQATT and CDR2 SNEGSKA (reference sequence). With V trimmed by 5 bases and J by 4 bases, 1 base remained unmatched. CDR3 DNA sequence: TGCAGTGCTTTAGCGGGATACGAGCAGTACTTC. Protein sequence: CSALAGYEQYF.

The chain is built from TRBV6-1 and TRBJ2-7, with 8 bases identical to TRBD1. The germline gives CDR1 MNHNS, CDR2 SASEGT. CDR3 size: 16 residues. V shed 4 bases, J shed 4 bases, and the junction held 12 bases outside the gene matches. DNA for the CDR3: TGTGCCAGCAGTGCCCCCGCCGGACAGGGCTTTTACGAGCAGTACTTC. Translation gives CASSAPAGQGFYEQYF.

The genes are TRBV6-4 and TRBJ2-3; a weak D match, TRBD2 (6 bases). Germline values: CDR1 MRHNA, CDR2 SNTAGT. The V end lost 3 bases, the J end lost 2 bases, and 12 bases lay between the germline ends. This CDR3 spans 15 amino acids. The CDR3 here is CASSEGLATTDTQYF. DNA of the CDR3: TGTGCCAGCAGTGAAGGGCTAGCGACCACAGATACGCAGTATTTT.

This chain uses TRBV27 with TRBJ2-5, with 14 bases fitting TRBD2. V gave up 5 bases and J gave up 6 bases; unmatched junction bases: 8. The CDR3 is made up of 16 amino acids. Germline lookup yields CDR1 MNHEY and CDR2 SMNVEV (reference sequence). The CDR3 here is CASSHTRTSGRKTQYF. Written as DNA, the CDR3 is TGTGCCAGCAGTCATACACGGACTAGCGGGAGGAAGACCCAGTACTTC.

The V call is TRBV19, the J call TRBJ2-5; the D gene is possibly TRBD1 (6 bases). Germline-derived CDR1 and CDR2 are LNHDA and SQIVND (reference sequence). The germline V and J ends were trimmed by 5 bases and 5 bases, with 18 bases remaining between them. This CDR3 comprises 15 residues. DNA for the CDR3: TGTGCCAGTAGTCGAGGACGAGGGGGTGGGGAGACCCAGTACTTC. This encodes CASSRGRGGGETQYF.

This chain uses TRBV7-8 with TRBJ2-3; 14 bases fit TRBD2. The CDR3 runs 16 residues. Germline CDR1 SGHVS, CDR2 FQNEAQ. Trimming removed 4 bases from V and 4 bases from J; junction bases left unmatched: 4. CDR3 region: CASSYRGLAGADTQYF. The CDR3 DNA is TGTGCCAGCAGCTACCGGGGACTAGCGGGAGCAGATACGCAGTATTTT.

The rearrangement joins TRBV6-5 to TRBJ2-7, with D maybe TRBD1 (5 bases). Germline CDR1 is MNHEY and CDR2 is SVGAGI. Deletions cut 2 bases from V and 2 bases from J, with 10 bases between. CDR3 length: 14 residues. The chain's CDR3 is CASSYGQHTYEQYF. Written as DNA, the CDR3 is TGTGCCAGCAGTTACGGACAACACACCTACGAGCAGTACTTC.

This clone has a single count. The DNA for the CDR3 is TGTGCCAGCAGCTCATGGACAGCTGAAGCTTTCTTT. It is translated as CASSSWTAEAFF. V gene TRBV5-4 combines with J gene TRBJ1-1; TRBD1 is a possible D gene (6 bases). The V end was cut by 3 bases, the J end by 6 bases, with 9 bases between. CDR1 is SGHNT and CDR2 is YYREEE in the germline V gene (reference sequence). The length of the CDR3 is 12 residues. Complete variable domain (other parts from reference TRBV5-4 and TRBJ1-1): ETGVTQSPTHLIKTRGQQVTLRCSSQSGHNTVSWYQQALGQGPQFIFQYYREEENGRGNFPPRFSGLQFPNYSSELNVNALELDDSALYLCASSSWTAEAFFGQGTRLTVV.